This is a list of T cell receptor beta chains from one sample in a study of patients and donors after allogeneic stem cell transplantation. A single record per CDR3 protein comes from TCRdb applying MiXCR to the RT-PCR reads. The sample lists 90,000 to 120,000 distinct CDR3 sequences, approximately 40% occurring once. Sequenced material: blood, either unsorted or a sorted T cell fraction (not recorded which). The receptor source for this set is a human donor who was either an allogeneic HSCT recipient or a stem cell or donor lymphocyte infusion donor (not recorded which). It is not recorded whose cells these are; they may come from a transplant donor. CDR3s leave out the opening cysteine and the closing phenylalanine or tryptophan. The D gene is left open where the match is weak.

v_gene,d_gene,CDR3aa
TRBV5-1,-,ASSLRGVVPGNTEAF
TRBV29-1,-,SVAVRGHRTDTQY
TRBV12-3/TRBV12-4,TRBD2,ASSLSGTALGSGQF
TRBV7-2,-,ASSIGGGDQPQH
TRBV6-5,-,ASSLTGFSGANVLT
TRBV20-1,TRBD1,SARDRTGPNYGYT
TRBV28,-,ASSLVGEPNSNQPQH
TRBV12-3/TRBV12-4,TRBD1,ASKTGGLTEAF
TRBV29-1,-,SVARTVRTDTQY
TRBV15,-,ATSRKDSRGGSNQPQH
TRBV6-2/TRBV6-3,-,ASTFSGTPETQY
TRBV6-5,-,ASSSKGGQPQH
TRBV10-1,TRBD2,ASSDRLAAREQY
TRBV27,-,ASSRDLQETQY
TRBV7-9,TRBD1,ASSTGTGLYGYT
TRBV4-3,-,ASSPLNSNTGELF
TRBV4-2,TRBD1,ASSPSLDRGRLSGANVLT
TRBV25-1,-,ASSENTGELF
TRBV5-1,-,ASSWKENTEAF
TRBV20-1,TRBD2,SARETSVRPTGELF
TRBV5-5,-,ASSFPPGYGYT
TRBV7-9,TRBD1,ASSLEGQGQPQH
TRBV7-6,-,ASSSSPDTQY
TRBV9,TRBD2,ASSVGLASYNEQF
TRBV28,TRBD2,ASSSPRLAGGETQY
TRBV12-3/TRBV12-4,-,ASSLGPERGNQPQH
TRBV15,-,ATSRVGTGELF
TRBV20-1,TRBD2,SADSGRAYNEQF
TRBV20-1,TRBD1,SASRGLYSNQPQH
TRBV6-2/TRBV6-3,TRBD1,ASSYGQGLGETQY
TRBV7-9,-,ASSKTSSNEQF
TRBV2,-,ASKPGSYNEQF
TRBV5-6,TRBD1,ASRLTGVRETQY
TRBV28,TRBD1,ASSVGQSYEQY
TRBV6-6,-,ASSYGRNRPQH
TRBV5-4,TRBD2,ASSPGTSGPKEQY
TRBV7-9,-,ASSLERGRDGYT